This T cell receptor (beta chain) was sequenced during a study of cytomegalovirus exposure and HLA in healthy donors. The CDR3 extends over 16 amino acids. Trimming cost V 3 bases and J 6 bases; bases outside gene matches: 10. Looked up from germline, CDR1 is LNHDA and CDR2 is SQIVND (reference sequence). PCR amplification relied on 60 Vbeta primers (plus 13 Jbeta primers). The method was immunoSEQ multiplex PCR; TCRdb's version includes in-frame clones alone and lacks a portion of them. This table has around 44,000 clones, 75% to 90% appearing once. The sequenced sample consisted of PBMCs. The chain is built from TRBV19 and TRBJ2-1; 8 bases agree with TRBD2. The TCR originated in a middle-aged woman in good health and CMV-seropositive. DNA of the CDR3: TGTGCCAGTAGTATCCCATTCCTAGCGGGTACCAATGAGCAGTTCTTC. Translated, it gives CASSIPFLAGTNEQFF.